Listed below are T cell receptor beta chains from one sample, sequenced in a study of cytomegalovirus exposure and HLA in healthy donors. The assay was immunoSEQ multiplex PCR, and TCRdb's table has in-frame clones only and misses some. Among 250,000 or so clones listed, roughly 90% were seen once. Input material: PBMCs. Source of these receptors: a man between 18 and 35 years old in good health and CMV-seropositive. Each CDR3 is given with its conserved first and last residue. The D gene is left open where the match is weak. Some rows mark clone size as missing; the rest say once, few, many or name a class of expanded clone.

j_gene,abundance,d_gene,v_gene,CDR3nt,CDR3aa
TRBJ2-3,-,TRBD2,TRBV5-1,TGCGCCAGCAGCAACGGACTAGTTTTGGATACGCAGTATTTT,CASSNGLVLDTQYF
TRBJ2-2,few,TRBD1,TRBV7-9,TGTGCCAGCAGCAAAGGGACAGGCCACACCGGGGAGCTGTTTTTT,CASSKGTGHTGELFF
TRBJ2-5,-,-,TRBV14,TGTGCCAGCAGCCAGGGCGGGAAGCGGGAGACCCAGTACTTC,CASSQGGKRETQYF
TRBJ2-1,-,-,TRBV7-9,TGTGCCAGCAGTACCGGGACGGGGACGAATGAGCAGTTCTTC,CASSTGTGTNEQFF
TRBJ2-1,-,TRBD2,TRBV19,TGTGCCAGTACCGGGACTAGCCCCTACAATGAGCAGTTCTTC,CASTGTSPYNEQFF
TRBJ2-5,-,-,TRBV27,TGTGCCAGCAGGCCGTGGTTAGGTACAGAGACCCAGTACTTC,CASRPWLGTETQYF
TRBJ2-3,-,-,TRBV2,TGTGCCAGCAGTGCTCCCGTGAGCACAGATACGCAGTATTTT,CASSAPVSTDTQYF
TRBJ2-7,-,-,TRBV20-1,TGCAGTGGTGATACAGGGCGCGAGCAGTACTTC,CSGDTGREQYF
TRBJ2-1,-,-,TRBV11-3,TGTGCCAGCAGCTCGGGCGGCGCACGTGAGCAGTTCTTC,CASSSGGAREQFF
TRBJ2-1,-,TRBD1,TRBV2,TGTGCCAGCAGGGGGGACAGGACCTCCTACAATGAGCAGTTCTTC,CASRGDRTSYNEQFF
TRBJ1-2,-,-,TRBV28,TGTGTTACTGGGGGGGCGGAGGGCTACACCTTC,CVTGGAEGYTF
TRBJ2-1,-,-,TRBV30,TGTGCCTGGAGGTCCGCGCAGCCTAGCCATGGCAATGAGCAGTTCTTC,CAWRSAQPSHGNEQFF
TRBJ2-4,once,TRBD2,TRBV5-1,TGCGCCAGCAGCTCTTGGGAGGGGCGGGGAAACATTCAGTACTTC,CASSSWEGRGNIQYF
TRBJ2-6,-,-,TRBV5-1,TGCGCCAGCAGCTTGGGTCCGGGGGGCGCGACTGGGGCCAACGTCCTGACTTTC,CASSLGPGGATGANVLTF
TRBJ2-7,-,TRBD2,TRBV6-1,TGTGCCAGCAGTGAAGCGCAACTAGCGGGAGTGAAGAGGGTCCTCTCCTACGAGCAGTACTTC,CASSEAQLAGVKRVLSYEQYF
TRBJ1-1,-,-,TRBV5-1,TGCGCCAGCAGCTTGGTACGGAACACTGAAGCTTTCTTT,CASSLVRNTEAFF
TRBJ2-7,-,-,TRBV5-1,TGCGCCAGCAGCTTCCAGGGAGCATACGAGCAGTACTTC,CASSFQGAYEQYF
TRBJ1-4,few,-,TRBV15,TGTGCCACCAGCAGAGGGGGGGATGGTGAAAAACTGTTTTTT,CATSRGGDGEKLFF
TRBJ1-1,-,-,TRBV10-3,TGTGCCATCAGTGGGGACGGAAAAGAGGGGAACACTGAAGCTTTCTTT,CAISGDGKEGNTEAFF
TRBJ2-7,-,-,TRBV6-5,TGTGCCAGCAGTTACGAGGGGTCCTACGAGCAGTACTTC,CASSYEGSYEQYF
TRBJ2-4,-,-,TRBV2,TGTGCCAGCAGAAACAGGGAAGGGCAAAACATTCAGTACTTC,CASRNREGQNIQYF
TRBJ1-1,-,-,TRBV28,TGTGCCAGCGTACCTCAGGCCAGGAACACTGAAGCTTTCTTT,CASVPQARNTEAFF
TRBJ2-1,once,-,TRBV5-1,TGCGCCAGCAGCGTTGACCCGTACAATGAGCAGTTCTTC,CASSVDPYNEQFF
TRBJ2-7,-,-,TRBV7-6,TGTGCCAGCAGCTTATCTGGCTTTTCCTACGAGCAGTACTTC,CASSLSGFSYEQYF
TRBJ1-2,-,-,TRBV2,TGTGCCAGCAGGGGGCTGGGGGGCAGTGGCTACACCTTC,CASRGLGGSGYTF
TRBJ1-1,-,-,TRBV29-1,TGCAGCGTTGAAGCCCCAGGAGGGGGGAACACTGAAGCTTTCTTT,CSVEAPGGGNTEAFF
TRBJ1-2,-,-,TRBV20-1,TGCAGTGCCGGGACTGGCTACACCTTC,CSAGTGYTF
TRBJ2-7,-,TRBD1,TRBV4-1,TGCGCCAGCAGCTGGACCGCGGGGACAGGGGTCTACGAGCAGTACTTC,CASSWTAGTGVYEQYF
TRBJ2-5,-,-,TRBV2,TGTGCCAGCAGCGTTGCCCCGACTGACAGGTACCAAGAGACCCAGTACTTC,CASSVAPTDRYQETQYF
TRBJ1-1,-,-,TRBV6-5,TGTGCCAGCAGTTACTCCGCTGGGGGCTCCCGCACTGAAGCTTTCTTT,CASSYSAGGSRTEAFF
TRBJ2-7,-,TRBD2,TRBV5-1,TGCGCCAGCAGCGGGGGACTAGCGGGACCCTTCTACGAGCAGTACTTC,CASSGGLAGPFYEQYF
TRBJ2-2,-,-,TRBV30,TGTGCCTGGAGTGTAGAAACGGCCGGGGAGCTGTTTTTT,CAWSVETAGELFF
TRBJ2-1,-,-,TRBV18,TGTGCCAGCTCACCATCGGGGCAGGGTGGAAATGAGCAGTTCTTC,CASSPSGQGGNEQFF
TRBJ2-7,-,-,TRBV11-2,TGTGCCAGCAGCGCAATACAGGCCTACGAGCAGTACTTC,CASSAIQAYEQYF
TRBJ2-7,-,TRBD2,TRBV28,TGTGCCAGCAGGACGGCTAGCGGAGAACGGTACGAGCAGTACTTC,CASRTASGERYEQYF
TRBJ2-3,-,TRBD1,TRBV6-5,TGTGCCAGCAGCTCCCACAGGGGAAGACCAGATACGCAGTATTTT,CASSSHRGRPDTQYF
TRBJ2-5,-,TRBD1,TRBV5-1,TGCGCCAGTACGACAGGGGGCGACTATGGCACCCAGTACTTC,CASTTGGDYGTQYF
TRBJ1-1,-,-,TRBV28,TGTGCCAGCAGATCTACCCTACTGAACACTGAAGCTTTCTTT,CASRSTLLNTEAFF
TRBJ2-5,-,-,TRBV7-2,TGTGCCAGCAGCTTAGGTGGGAGTGAGACCCAGTACTTC,CASSLGGSETQYF
TRBJ1-1,-,-,TRBV29-1,TGCAGCGTTGCCCCGGGAGGGGGAGACACTGAAGCTTTCTTT,CSVAPGGGDTEAFF
TRBJ1-1,once,-,TRBV28,TGTGCCAGCAGTTTTCGAGGAAATCGTGGAACTGAAGCTTTCTTT,CASSFRGNRGTEAFF
TRBJ2-7,-,TRBD2,TRBV19,TGTGCCAGTGCCCCACTAGCGGGCCCCTACGAGCAGTACTTC,CASAPLAGPYEQYF
TRBJ2-7,-,TRBD1,TRBV7-3,TGTGCCAGCAGCCCCGGACAGGGCGGGTACGAGCAGTACTTC,CASSPGQGGYEQYF
TRBJ1-5,-,TRBD1,TRBV10-3,TGTGCCATCAGTGAGAGACAGGGTGGACTTACTAGCAATCAGCCCCAGCATTTT,CAISERQGGLTSNQPQHF
TRBJ1-2,-,TRBD1,TRBV6-5,TGTGCCAGCACTCGGACAGGGATCCACTATGGCTACACCTTC,CASTRTGIHYGYTF
TRBJ2-3,-,-,TRBV6-6,TGTGCCAGCAGTTACGGCCCCGTGACAGATACGCAGTATTTT,CASSYGPVTDTQYF
TRBJ2-7,-,TRBD2,TRBV9,TGTGCCAGCAGCGGCGGACTAGCGGGTAAAACCTACGAGCAGTACTTC,CASSGGLAGKTYEQYF
TRBJ2-7,-,TRBD1,TRBV18,TGTGCCACCTGCCGGGACAGGGAAGACGAGCAGTACTTC,CATCRDREDEQYF
TRBJ1-1,-,-,TRBV28,TGTGCCAGCAGGTTGGGTTTGAACACTGAAGCTTTCTTT,CASRLGLNTEAFF
TRBJ2-7,-,TRBD2,TRBV6-1,TGTGCCAGCAGTGCCAGCGGGAGCGAATCCTACGAGCAGTACTTC,CASSASGSESYEQYF
TRBJ2-7,-,-,TRBV19,TGTGCCAGTAGTGCCCGAACAGGGAACAATCCTTGGTACGAGCAGTACTTC,CASSARTGNNPWYEQYF